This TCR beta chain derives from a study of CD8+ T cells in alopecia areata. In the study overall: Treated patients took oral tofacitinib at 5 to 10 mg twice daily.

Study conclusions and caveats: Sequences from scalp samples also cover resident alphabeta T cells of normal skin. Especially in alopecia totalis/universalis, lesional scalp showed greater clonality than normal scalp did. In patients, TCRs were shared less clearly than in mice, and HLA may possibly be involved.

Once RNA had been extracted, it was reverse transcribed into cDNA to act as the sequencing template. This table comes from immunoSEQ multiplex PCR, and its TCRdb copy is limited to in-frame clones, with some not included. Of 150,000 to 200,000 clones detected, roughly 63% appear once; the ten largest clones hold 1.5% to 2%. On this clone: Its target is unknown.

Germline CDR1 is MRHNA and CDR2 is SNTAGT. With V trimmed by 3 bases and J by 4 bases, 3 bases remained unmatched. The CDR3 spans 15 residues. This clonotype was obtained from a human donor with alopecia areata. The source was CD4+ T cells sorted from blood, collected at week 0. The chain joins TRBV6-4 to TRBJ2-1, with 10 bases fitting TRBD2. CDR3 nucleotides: TGTGCCAGCAGTGAAACTAGCGGGGTATACAATGAGCAGTTCTTC. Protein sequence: CASSETSGVYNEQFF.